The T cell receptor beta chain described here comes from a study of cytomegalovirus exposure and HLA in healthy donors. Background on the study: Genotyping of under 500 donors showed that over 65% belonged to the Caucasian-associated ancestry cluster. General observations from the study: Published work reported that the classifier diagnosed cytomegalovirus status with high specificity and sensitivity. The majority of CMV-associated TCR beta chains were reported as apparently HLA-restricted in a later analysis.

The CDR3 is 13 residues long. Trimming cost V 5 bases and J 9 bases; bases outside gene matches: 7. Looked up from germline, CDR1 is SGHAT and CDR2 is FQDESV (reference sequence). Remarks on this clone: Its specificity is not known.

The PCR made use of 60 Vbeta and 13 Jbeta primers. Data came from immunoSEQ multiplex PCR; TCRdb stores just in-frame clones and leaves some out. The sample includes about 170,000 clones, approximately 84% seen only once; the top ten take 2% to 2.5%. The chain has TRBV11-1 and TRBJ1-1; 9 positions agree with TRBD1. The receptor comes from a man in his late teens or twenties in good health and CMV-seropositive. The sequenced material came from PBMCs. CDR3 nucleotides: TGTGCCAGCAGCGCACTGGGACAGGGAAAAGCTTTCTTT. Residues: CASSALGQGKAFF.